This TCR beta chain was profiled in a study of blood T cell repertoires in COVID-19. TCRdb keeps only in-frame clones here, not all; method: immunoSEQ multiplex PCR. Here the sample spans some 130,000 clones, more than 60% being singletons. This CDR3 comprises 20 residues. The sample consisted of peripheral blood. The genes are TRBV1 and TRBJ1-5; the DNA was not used to check the table's D call, TRBD1. TRBV1 is shown as a pseudogene. The clonotype originates from a woman aged 70 to 79 with acute or convalescent COVID-19. The DNA for the CDR3 is TGCACCAGCAGCCATAAGGGCTCGGTACGGGACAGTCGTAGCAATCAGCCCCAGCATTTT. Translated: CTSSHKGSVRDSRSNQPQHF.